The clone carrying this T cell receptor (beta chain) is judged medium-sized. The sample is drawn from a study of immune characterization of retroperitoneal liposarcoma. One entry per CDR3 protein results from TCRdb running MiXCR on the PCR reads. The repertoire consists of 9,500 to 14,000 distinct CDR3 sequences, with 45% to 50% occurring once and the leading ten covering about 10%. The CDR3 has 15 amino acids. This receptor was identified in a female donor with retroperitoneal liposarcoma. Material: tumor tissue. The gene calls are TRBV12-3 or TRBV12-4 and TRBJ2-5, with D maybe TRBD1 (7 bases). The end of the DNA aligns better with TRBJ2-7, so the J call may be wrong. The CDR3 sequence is CASSFRGTATSEQYF. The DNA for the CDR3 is TGTGCCAGCAGTTTTCGGGGGACAGCAACAAGCGAGCAGTACTTC.